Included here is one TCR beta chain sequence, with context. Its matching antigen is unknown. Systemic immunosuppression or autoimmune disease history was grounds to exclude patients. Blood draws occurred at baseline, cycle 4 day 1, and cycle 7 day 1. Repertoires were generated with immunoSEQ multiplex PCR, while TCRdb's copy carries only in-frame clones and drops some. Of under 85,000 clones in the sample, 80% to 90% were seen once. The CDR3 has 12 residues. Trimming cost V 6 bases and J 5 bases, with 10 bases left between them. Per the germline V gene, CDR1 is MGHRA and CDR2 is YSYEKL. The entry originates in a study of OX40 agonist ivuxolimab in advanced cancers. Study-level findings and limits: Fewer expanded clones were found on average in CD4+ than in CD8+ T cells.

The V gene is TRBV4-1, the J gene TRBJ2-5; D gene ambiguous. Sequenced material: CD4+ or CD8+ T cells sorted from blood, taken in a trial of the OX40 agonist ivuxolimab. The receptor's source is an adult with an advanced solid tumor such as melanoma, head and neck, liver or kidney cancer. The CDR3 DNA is TGCGCCAGCAGTCGAGTGGGGGAGACCCAGTACTTC. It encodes CASSRVGETQYF.